The clone carrying this T cell receptor (beta chain) was picked up one time. Its specificity is not known. TCRdb independently ran MiXCR on the reads; one entry per CDR3 protein. This table has under 90,000 distinct CDR3 sequences, about half appearing once. These data come from a study of T cell repertoires in cytomegalovirus infection. The wider study: In public TCR beta signatures, there were indications of both CMV infection and matching HLA type.

Study conclusions and caveats: Public TCR beta family frequency separated CMV-and-HLA carriers, including in an independent cohort. Clonotypes of TCR beta that were HLA-C-restricted and CMV-specific dominated the ex vivo response.

Sequencing used CD8+ T cells from cultured PBMCs, obtained from culture after CMV antigen stimulation. The TCR was taken from a human donor in good health (CMV status not recorded). Some clones in this sample may be carry-over from other donors' samples.

The CDR3 nucleotides read TGCAGCGTCGCAACGGGTCAGGGCAACTATGGCTACACCTTC. Its protein is CSVATGQGNYGYTF. The V and J genes are TRBV29-1 and TRBJ1-2, with a possible D match to TRBD1 (5 bases). The CDR3 has 14 amino acids. CDR1 and CDR2 from the germline V gene are SQVTM and ANQGSEA. V lost 6 bases to trimming and J lost 2 bases, with 16 bases between them.